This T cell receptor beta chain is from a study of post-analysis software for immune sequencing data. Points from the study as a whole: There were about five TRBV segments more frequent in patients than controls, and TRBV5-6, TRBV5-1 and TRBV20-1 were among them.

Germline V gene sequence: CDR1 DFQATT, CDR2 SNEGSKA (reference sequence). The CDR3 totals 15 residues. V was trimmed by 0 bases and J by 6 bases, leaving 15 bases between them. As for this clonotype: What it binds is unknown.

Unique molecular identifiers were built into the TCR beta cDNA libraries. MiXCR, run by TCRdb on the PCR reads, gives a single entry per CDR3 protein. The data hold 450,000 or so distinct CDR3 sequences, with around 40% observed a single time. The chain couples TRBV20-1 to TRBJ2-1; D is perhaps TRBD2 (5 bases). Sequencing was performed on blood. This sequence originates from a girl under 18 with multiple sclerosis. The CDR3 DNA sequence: TGCAGTGCTAGAGATCCCAGAAGCGGATTCAATGAGCAGTTCTTC. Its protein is CSARDPRSGFNEQFF.